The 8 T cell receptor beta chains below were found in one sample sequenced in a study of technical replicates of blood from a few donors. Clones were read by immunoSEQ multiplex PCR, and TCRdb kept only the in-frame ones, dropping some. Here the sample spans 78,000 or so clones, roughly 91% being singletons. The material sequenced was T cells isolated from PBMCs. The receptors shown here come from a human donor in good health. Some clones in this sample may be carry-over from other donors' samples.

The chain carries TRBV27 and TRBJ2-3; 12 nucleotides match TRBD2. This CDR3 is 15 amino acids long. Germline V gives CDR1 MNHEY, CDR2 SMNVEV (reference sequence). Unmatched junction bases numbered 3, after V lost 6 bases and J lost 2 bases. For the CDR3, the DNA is TGTGCCAGCAGCGGACTAGCGGGGAACACAGATACGCAGTATTTT. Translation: CASSGLAGNTDTQYF.

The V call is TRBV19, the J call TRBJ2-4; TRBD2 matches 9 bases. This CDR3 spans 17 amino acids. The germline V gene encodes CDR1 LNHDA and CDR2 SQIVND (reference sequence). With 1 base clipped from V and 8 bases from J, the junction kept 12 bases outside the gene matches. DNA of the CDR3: TGTGCCAGTAGTATAGGACTAGCGGTCACTCTAAGACACATTCAGTACTTC. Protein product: CASSIGLAVTLRHIQYF. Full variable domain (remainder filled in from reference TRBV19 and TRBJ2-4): DGGITQSPKYLFRKEGQNVTLSCEQNLNHDAMYWYRQDPGQGLRLIYYSQIVNDFQKGDIAEGYSVSREKKESFPLTVTSAQKNPTAFYLCASSIGLAVTLRHIQYFGAGTRLSVL.

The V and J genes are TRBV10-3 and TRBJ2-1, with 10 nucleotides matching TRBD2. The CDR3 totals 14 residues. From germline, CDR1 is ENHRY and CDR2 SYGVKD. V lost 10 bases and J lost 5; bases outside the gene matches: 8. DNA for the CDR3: TGTGCCACGAGCGGGAGGGCCAAGGACAATGAGCAGTTCTTC. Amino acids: CATSGRAKDNEQFF.

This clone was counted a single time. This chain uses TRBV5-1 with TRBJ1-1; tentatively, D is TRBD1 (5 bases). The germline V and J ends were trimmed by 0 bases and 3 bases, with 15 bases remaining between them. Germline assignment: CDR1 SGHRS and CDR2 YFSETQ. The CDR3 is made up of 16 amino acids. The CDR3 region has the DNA TGCGCCAGCAGCTTGGGTCTTGGCAGGGCGGACACTGAAGCTTTCTTT. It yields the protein CASSLGLGRADTEAFF.

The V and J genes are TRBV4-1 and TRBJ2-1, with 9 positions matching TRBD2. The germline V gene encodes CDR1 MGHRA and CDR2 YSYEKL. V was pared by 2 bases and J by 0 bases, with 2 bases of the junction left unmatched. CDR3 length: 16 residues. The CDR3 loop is CASSQYSGSSYNEQFF. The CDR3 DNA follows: TGCGCCAGCAGCCAATATAGCGGGAGCTCCTACAATGAGCAGTTCTTC.

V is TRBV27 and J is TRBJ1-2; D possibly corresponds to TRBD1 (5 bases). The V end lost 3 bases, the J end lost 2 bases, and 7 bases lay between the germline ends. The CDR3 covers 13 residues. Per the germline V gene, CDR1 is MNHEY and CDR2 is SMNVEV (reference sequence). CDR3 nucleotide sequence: TGTGCCAGCAGTTTTGGGGGGAACTATGGCTACACCTTC. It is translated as CASSFGGNYGYTF.

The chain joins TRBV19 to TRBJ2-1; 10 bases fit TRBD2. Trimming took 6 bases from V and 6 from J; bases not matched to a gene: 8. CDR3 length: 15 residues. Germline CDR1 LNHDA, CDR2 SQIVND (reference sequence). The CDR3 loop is CASRSLAGVFNEQFF. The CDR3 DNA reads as TGTGCCAGTAGGTCCCTAGCGGGAGTCTTCAATGAGCAGTTCTTC.

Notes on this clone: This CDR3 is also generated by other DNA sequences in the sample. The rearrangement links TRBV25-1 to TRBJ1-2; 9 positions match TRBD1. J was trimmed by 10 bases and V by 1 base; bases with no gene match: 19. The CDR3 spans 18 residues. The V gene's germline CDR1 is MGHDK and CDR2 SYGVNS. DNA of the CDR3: TGTGCCAGCAGTGAATTCCCCGGACAGGGGACTCGAAGCCCCTCCTACACCTTC. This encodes CASSEFPGQGTRSPSYTF.